The clone carrying this TCR beta chain was seen at least ten times. This sample stems from a study of neurological immune-mediated disorders. Described time point: longitudinal time-point 2. TCRdb analysed the 5' RACE reads with MiXCR anew, one entry per CDR3 protein. This sample has tens of thousands of distinct CDR3 sequences; approximately 5.8% occur once, and the top ten carry roughly 7.9%. The clonotype originates from a woman aged 55-70 years with multiple sclerosis. Material for sequencing was PBMCs.

The CDR3 sequence: CATRGWWGQLSEQFF. The CDR3 DNA reads as TGTGCCACCCGTGGGTGGTGGGGACAGTTAAGCGAGCAGTTCTTC. The chain has TRBV7-2 and TRBJ2-1; 7 bases are shared with TRBD1. The germline V gene has CDR1 SGHTA and CDR2 FQGNSA. After removal of 10 bases from V and 10 bases from J, the junction contained 19 bases not matched to a gene. The CDR3 totals 15 residues.